The clone carrying this T cell receptor beta chain was observed many times. Antigen: not known. The data derive from a study of blood T cells in healthy people across ages. In the study overall: About one barcoded beta molecule per two T cells came from capture by template switching.

Study-level points and caveats: Estimates of diversity drawn from one million T cells were considered underestimates.

Per germline, CDR1 LGHNA and CDR2 YNFKEQ. Trimming pared 0 bases from V and 0 bases from J, leaving 12 bases between. The CDR3 length is 16 residues. Alongside a J-beta primer mix, a sample-barcoded 5' primer served in a second PCR lasting 7 to 11 cycles. TCRdb re-derived calls from the 5' RACE reads in MiXCR, one entry per CDR3 protein. This sample carries some 640,000 distinct CDR3 sequences, approximately 30% of them seen once, and the ten largest clones take less than 20%. The chain employs TRBV4-2 and TRBJ2-7; either TRBD1 or TRBD2 may fit D (6 bases each). Sequences were obtained from blood. This clonotype was obtained from a woman of 80 years or more in good health. CDR3 sequence (DNA): TGTGCCAGCAGCCAAGAACCGGGGGCGGGCTCCTACGAGCAGTACTTC. It specifies CASSQEPGAGSYEQYF.